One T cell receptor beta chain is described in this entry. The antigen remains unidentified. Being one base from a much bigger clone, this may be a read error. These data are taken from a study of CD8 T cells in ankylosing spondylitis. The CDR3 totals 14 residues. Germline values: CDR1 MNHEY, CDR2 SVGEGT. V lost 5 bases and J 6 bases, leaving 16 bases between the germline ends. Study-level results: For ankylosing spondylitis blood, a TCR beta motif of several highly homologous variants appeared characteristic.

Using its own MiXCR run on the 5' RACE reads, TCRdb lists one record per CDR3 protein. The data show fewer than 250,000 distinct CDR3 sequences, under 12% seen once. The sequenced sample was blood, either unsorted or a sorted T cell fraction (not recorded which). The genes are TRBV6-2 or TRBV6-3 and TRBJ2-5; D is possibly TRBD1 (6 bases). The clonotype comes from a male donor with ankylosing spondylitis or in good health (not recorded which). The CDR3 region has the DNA TGTGCCAGCAGTCACACAGGGTTTGGGCAGACCCAGTACTTC. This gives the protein CASSHTGFGQTQYF.